This record concerns one TCR beta chain sequence. As originally analysed: Amplification from reference gene primers served as the basis for estimated nucleated cell counts. Sequencing used immunoSEQ multiplex PCR; TCRdb keeps in-frame clones, though not all of them. V, J and clone size were drawn from that table, and D and trimming were deduced from the DNA. The table has some 250,000 clones, more than 75% seen once. This sample was included in a study of blood T cell repertoires in COVID-19. Whole-study context: The origin of the acute and convalescent COVID-19 samples was the United States, Italy and Spain. Nucleic acid was either cDNA or gDNA, and it came from T cells, B-cell-depleted T cells, or PBMCs.

CDR1 is SGHAT and CDR2 is FQNNGV in the germline V gene. This CDR3 has 14 amino acids. The V end lost 1 base, the J end lost 2 bases, and 9 bases lay between the germline ends. Sequenced: peripheral blood. The chain is built from TRBV11-2 and TRBJ2-7; TRBD2 might be the D (6 bases). The clonotype comes from a woman under 40 who had recovered from COVID-19. The CDR3 region is CASSLGGEPYEQYF. CDR3 in DNA: TGTGCCAGCAGCTTAGGGGGGGAGCCCTACGAGCAGTACTTC.